These 5 T cell receptor beta chains were all obtained from the same sample, sequenced in a study of long-term antiretroviral therapy in people with HIV. Sequencing used immunoSEQ v3.0 at survey level. Sequencing was performed with immunoSEQ multiplex PCR; in TCRdb, only in-frame clones are kept and a portion is missing. The table includes 25,000 to 35,000 clones, roughly 97% detected once. The material sequenced was unsorted PBMCs, taken 6.9 years after starting antiretroviral therapy. Receptors were obtained from a man aged 30-40 years with HIV.

The chain employs TRBV19 and TRBJ2-2; D is perhaps TRBD1 (5 bases). This CDR3 has 15 amino acids. Germline values: CDR1 LNHDA, CDR2 SQIVND (reference sequence). V shed 1 base and J shed 4 bases, with 10 bases lying between them. CDR3 sequence reads: CASSIGGQITGELFF. The DNA of the CDR3 is TGTGCCAGTAGTATAGGGGGCCAAATCACCGGGGAGCTGTTTTTT.

This clone was recorded once. This sequence joins TRBV7-9 and TRBJ2-7; 10 bases agree with TRBD2. The CDR3 is 15 amino acids. Per the germline V gene, CDR1 is SEHNR and CDR2 is FQNEAQ (reference sequence). J was trimmed by 2 bases and V by 5 bases; bases with no gene match: 6. This CDR3 reads CASSLLAGDAYEQYF. DNA for the CDR3: TGTGCCAGCAGCCTGCTAGCGGGAGACGCCTACGAGCAGTACTTC.

This clone was seen just once. J is TRBJ1-2 and V is TRBV5-8; possible D gene TRBD1, 6 bases. Germline V lookup: CDR1 SGHTS, CDR2 YDEGEE. The CDR3 contains 15 residues. V lost 2 bases to trimming and J lost 8 bases, with 19 bases between them. The chain's CDR3 is CASSLMRPGEGGYTF. In DNA form, the CDR3 reads TGTGCCAGCAGCTTAATGCGGCCAGGGGAGGGAGGCTACACCTTC.

The genes are TRBV11-3 and TRBJ2-3; perhaps D is TRBD1 or TRBD2 (6 bases each). CDR1 is SGHNT, CDR2 YENEEA, per germline. V lost 1 base to trimming and J lost 2 bases, with 13 bases between them. CDR3 length: 16 residues. This CDR3 is CASSLGGGTNTDTQYF. The CDR3 DNA reads TGTGCCAGCAGCTTAGGAGGGGGGACAAACACAGATACGCAGTATTTT.

The CDR3 DNA follows: TGCGCCAGCAGCCAAGTAGGCGGTCAGCCCCAGCATTTT. Protein product: CASSQVGGQPQHF. V gene TRBV4-1 combines with J gene TRBJ1-5; D remains ambiguous. The germline V gene encodes CDR1 MGHRA and CDR2 YSYEKL. V lost 1 base and J lost 6, with 7 bases in between. This CDR3 has 13 amino acids.